This T cell receptor beta chain derives from a study of CD8+ T cells in alopecia areata (dated by TCRdb to 2016 to 2019). With respect to the entire study: Treated patients were enrolled in an open-label pilot trial of oral tofacitinib at 5 to 10 mg twice daily for moderate-to-severe alopecia areata. Scalp clonality was compared among normal scalp (n=4), patchy alopecia areata scalp (n=8), and alopecia totalis/universalis scalp (n=8). Amplification of TCRbeta CDR3 regions was done by immunoSEQ multiplex PCR using 35 Vbeta forward primers and 13 Jbeta reverse primers. In both human patients and the C3H/HeJ mouse model, the study applied high-throughput TCRbeta sequencing to look at T cell clonal expansion in alopecia areata. Biopsies were taken from tofacitinib-treated patients at baseline and again at 4 and 24 weeks into treatment, and several of those patients also had a later scalp biopsy. The RNA source kit depended on sample type: the PAXgene miRNA kit for fixed scalp, the miRNeasy kit for PBMCs, and the RNeasy kit for mouse skin. Human TCRbeta sequencing covered scalp tissue and sorted CD4+ and CD8+ peripheral blood T cells from patchy and totalis/universalis alopecia areata patients and healthy controls. Tofacitinib was given for 6 to 18 months, followed by 6 months of follow-up off drug to assess delayed response and recurrence. The SALT score, which quantifies the percentage of affected scalp surface area, was used to measure disease severity in treated patients. What the work shows at the level of the full study, not this receptor alone: With tofacitinib, both scalp clonality and the number of expanded CD8+ clones among the top 100 scalp clones went down significantly. Compared with normal scalp, lesional scalp had higher clonality and more expanded CD8+ clones, particularly in alopecia totalis/universalis, a pattern that suggests antigenic drive. During tofacitinib treatment, many expanded lesional clones remained in scalp and blood, and this persistence may partly explain relapse after treatment is stopped. Because the treated cohort was small and had just a single nonresponder, larger studies are needed to establish links between baseline CD8+ expansion and response. Compared with mice, TCR sequences shared between patients were less clear, possibly partly because of HLA diversity across the patient population. Unlike mouse skin, where gammadelta T cells dominate, normal human skin contains resident alphabeta T cells that get sequenced too, which complicates analysis of the scalp TCR repertoire.

Receptors were amplified or captured by the immunoSEQ multiplex PCR assay. To provide template for TCR sequencing, every sample had RNA extracted and reverse transcribed into cDNA. SuperScript III was used to make first-strand cDNA, primed with a 2:1 mix of oligo-dT and random hexamers. A synthetic immune receptor repertoire was used to assess amplification bias, and residual bias was removed computationally. For the original study's pipeline: Raw reads were preprocessed for error removal, and CDR3 was defined according to IMGT conventions as running from the conserved cysteine to phenylalanine. Clonality was computed by normalizing Shannon entropy by log2 of the number of productive unique TCRs and subtracting the result from 1. Whether scalp clones were CD4 or CD8 was inferred by matching scalp TCRbeta sequences against CD4 and CD8 repertoires sorted from blood. TCRdb carries this immuneACCESS record with in-frame sequences only. Its versions omit some clonotypes, under half of them owing to an unresolved V gene in the studies checked, with the rest unexplained. The V and J calls and clone size were taken over from that table, and D and trimming were inferred from the DNA. The sample table shows about 290,000 clones, and nearly 60% are seen once. The biggest ten clones account for approximately 1.8% of the sample.

As regards this clone: Its antigen is still unknown. There are no base qualities to consult, and no much larger clone falls within one base.

In light of the paper, this sample's time point label describes: 20 to 30 weeks on oral tofacitinib. This specimen's treatment or condition label, interpreted: oral pan-JAK inhibitor, 5-10 mg twice daily. Lesional scalp punch biopsies and peripheral blood were obtained from alopecia areata patients. PBMCs were isolated by density centrifugation and stained for CD3, CD4 and CD8, after which CD4+ and CD8+ T cells were sorted on a FACSAria. The clonotype was recovered from a human donor with alopecia areata. The material sequenced was CD4+ T cells sorted from blood, taken at week 24, from a patient treated with tofacitinib.

CDR3 region: CACSAGGPTDTQYF. The DNA sequence is TGTGCCTGTAGCGCGGGGGGGCCCACAGATACGCAGTATTTT. The chain is made from TRBV30 and TRBJ2-3, with 9 junctional bases fitting TRBD2. Ends trimmed: V by 6 bases, J by 2 bases; bases unmatched to a gene: 6. Taken from cysteine to phenylalanine, the CDR3 has 14 residues. Kept here is only the CDR3 DNA, which spans 42 bases and is read in frame from base 1. According to the germline V gene (reference sequence), CDR1 reads GTSNPN and CDR2 reads SVGIG.